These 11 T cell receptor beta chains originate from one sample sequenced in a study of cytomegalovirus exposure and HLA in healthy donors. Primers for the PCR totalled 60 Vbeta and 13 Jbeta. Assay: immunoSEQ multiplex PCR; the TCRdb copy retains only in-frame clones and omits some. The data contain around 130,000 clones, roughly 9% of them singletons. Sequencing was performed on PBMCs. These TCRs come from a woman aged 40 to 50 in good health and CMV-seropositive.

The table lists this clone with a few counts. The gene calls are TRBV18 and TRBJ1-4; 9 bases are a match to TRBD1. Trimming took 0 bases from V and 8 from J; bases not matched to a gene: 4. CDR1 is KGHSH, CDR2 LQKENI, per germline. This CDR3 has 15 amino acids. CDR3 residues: CASSPPTTGGEKLFF. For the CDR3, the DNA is TGTGCCAGCTCACCACCTACGACAGGGGGAGAAAAACTGTTTTTT. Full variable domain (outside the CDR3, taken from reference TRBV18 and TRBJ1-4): NAGVMQNPRHLVRRRGQEARLRCSPMKGHSHVYWYRQLPEEGLKFMVYLQKENIIDESGMPKERFSAEFPKEGPSILRIQQVVRGDSAAYFCASSPPTTGGEKLFFGSGTQLSVL.

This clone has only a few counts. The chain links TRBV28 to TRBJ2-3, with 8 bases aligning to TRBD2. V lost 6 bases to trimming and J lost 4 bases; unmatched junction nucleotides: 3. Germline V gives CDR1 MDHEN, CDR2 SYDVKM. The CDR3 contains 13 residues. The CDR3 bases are TGTGCCAGCAGCCGGGGGGGGTCAGATACGCAGTATTTT. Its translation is CASSRGGSDTQYF. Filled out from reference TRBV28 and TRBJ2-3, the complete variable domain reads DVKVTQSSRYLVKRTGEKVFLECVQDMDHENMFWYRQDPGLGLRLIYFSYDVKMKEKGDIPEGYSVSREKKERFSLILESASTNQTSMYLCASSRGGSDTQYFGPGTRLTVL.

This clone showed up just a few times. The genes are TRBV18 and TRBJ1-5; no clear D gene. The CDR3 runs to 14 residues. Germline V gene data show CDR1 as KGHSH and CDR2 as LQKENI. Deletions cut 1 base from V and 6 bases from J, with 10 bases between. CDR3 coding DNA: TGTGCCAGCTCACCACAGGCAGACTCTCAGCCCCAGCATTTT. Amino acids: CASSPQADSQPQHF.

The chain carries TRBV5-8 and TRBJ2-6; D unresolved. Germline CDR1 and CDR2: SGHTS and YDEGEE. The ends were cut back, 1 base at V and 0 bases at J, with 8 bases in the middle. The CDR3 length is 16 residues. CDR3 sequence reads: CASSLQINSGANVLTF. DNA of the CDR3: TGTGCCAGCAGCTTGCAGATAAACTCTGGGGCCAACGTCCTGACTTTC.

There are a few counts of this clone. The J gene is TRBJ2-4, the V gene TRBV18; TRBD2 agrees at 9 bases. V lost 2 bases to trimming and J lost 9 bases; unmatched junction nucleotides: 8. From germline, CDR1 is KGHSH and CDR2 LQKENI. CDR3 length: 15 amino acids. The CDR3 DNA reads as TGTGCCAGCTCACCAGTAGCGGGGGTCCGGAGCATTCAGTACTTC. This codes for CASSPVAGVRSIQYF.

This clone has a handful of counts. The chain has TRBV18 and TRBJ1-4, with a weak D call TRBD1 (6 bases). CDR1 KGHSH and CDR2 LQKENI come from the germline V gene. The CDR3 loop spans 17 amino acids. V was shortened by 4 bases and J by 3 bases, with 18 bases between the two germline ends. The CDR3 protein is CASSLFSTGSSNEKLFF. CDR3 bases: TGTGCCAGCTCACTTTTCTCTACAGGGTCTTCTAATGAAAAACTGTTTTTT.

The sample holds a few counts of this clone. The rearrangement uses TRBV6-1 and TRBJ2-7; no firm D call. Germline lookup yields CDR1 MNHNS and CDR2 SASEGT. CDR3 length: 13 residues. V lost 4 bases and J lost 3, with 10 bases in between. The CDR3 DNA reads TGTGCCAGCAGTGCCGAGGCAGTCTACGAGCAGTACTTC. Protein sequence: CASSAEAVYEQYF.

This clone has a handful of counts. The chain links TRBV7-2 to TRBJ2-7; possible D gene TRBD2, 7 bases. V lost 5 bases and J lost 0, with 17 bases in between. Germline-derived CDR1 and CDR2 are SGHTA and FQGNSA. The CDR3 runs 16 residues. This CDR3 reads CASSLRGLLSSYEQYF. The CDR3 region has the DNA TGTGCCAGCAGCCTGCGGGGGCTTCTGAGCTCCTACGAGCAGTACTTC. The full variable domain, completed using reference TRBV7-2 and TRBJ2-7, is GAGVSQSPSNKVTEKGKDVELRCDPISGHTALYWYRQSLGQGLEFLIYFQGNSAPDKSGLPSDRFSAERTGGSVSTLTIQRTQQEDSAVYLCASSLRGLLSSYEQYFGPGTRLTVT.

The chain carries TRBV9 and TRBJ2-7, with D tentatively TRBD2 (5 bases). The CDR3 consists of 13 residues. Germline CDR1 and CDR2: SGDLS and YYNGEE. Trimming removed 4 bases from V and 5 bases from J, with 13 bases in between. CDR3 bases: TGTGCCAGCAGCCCCCGCGGGCGTAACGAGCAGTACTTC. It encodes CASSPRGRNEQYF.

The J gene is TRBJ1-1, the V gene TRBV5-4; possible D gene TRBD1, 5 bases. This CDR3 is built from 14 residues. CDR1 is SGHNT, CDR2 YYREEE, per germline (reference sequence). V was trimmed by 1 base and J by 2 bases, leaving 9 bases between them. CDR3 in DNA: TGTGCCAGCAGCTTGAGGGGTGGAAACACTGAAGCTTTCTTT. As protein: CASSLRGGNTEAFF.

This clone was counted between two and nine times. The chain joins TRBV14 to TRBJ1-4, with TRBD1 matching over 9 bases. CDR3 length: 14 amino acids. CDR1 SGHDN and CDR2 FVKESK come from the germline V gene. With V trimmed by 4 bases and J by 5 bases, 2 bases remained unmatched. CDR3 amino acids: CASSRDRANEKLFF. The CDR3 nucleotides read TGTGCCAGCAGCCGGGACAGGGCGAATGAAAAACTGTTTTTT.